This T cell receptor (beta chain) came from a study of Graves' ophthalmopathy and Graves' hyperthyroidism (dated by TCRdb to the late 2010s). Regarding the complete study: Peripheral blood was collected at initial diagnosis, prior to any treatment. To tell Graves' ophthalmopathy apart from Graves' hyperthyroidism, and to predict which patients would progress to ophthalmopathy, the study relied on TCR beta repertoire signatures. In total, approximately 130 blood samples were TCR-sequenced: approximately 42 ophthalmopathy, roughly 80 hyperthyroidism and roughly 17 hyperthyroidism-to-ophthalmopathy patients. To explore V-J signatures that separate ophthalmopathy from hyperthyroidism, a discovery set of about 96 patients was enrolled, consisting of approximately 45 with ophthalmopathy and about 60 with stable hyperthyroidism. An independent validation cohort was composed of roughly 19 hyperthyroidism patients and approximately 15 patients who later progressed from hyperthyroidism to ophthalmopathy. In more than 5 hyperthyroidism patients, the T-cell repertoire of thyroid tissue was compared with the T-cell repertoire of blood. Once sampling was done, hyperthyroidism patients were given methimazole at a starting dose of 30 mg daily, while ophthalmopathy patients were given high-dose intravenous methylprednisolone. The 80 to 100 discovery patients were randomly divided into training and test sets at a 7:3 ratio. The paper as a whole reports these results and caveats: In validation, the model predicted ophthalmopathy progression with about 71% sensitivity and 72.22% specificity; some 13 predicted patients were CT-confirmed with GO in a median of 6.5 months. Sample size was not predetermined statistically, and investigators were not blinded to group allocation. Most expanded thyroid clonotypes with frequency above 0.001 were also detected in blood, suggesting blood repertoires may reflect the thyroid immune response. The 13-signature model separated ophthalmopathy from stable hyperthyroidism with over 85% sensitivity and 81.08% specificity in cross-validation, and 80%/75% in the test set.

This clonotype was counted ten times or more. What this receptor recognizes is not known. No base quality values were provided; no much bigger clone lies one nucleotide off. TCR beta CDR3 regions were amplified from RNA transcripts for repertoire sequencing. The first round of RT-PCR was done with HTBI primers and the Qiagen OneStep RT-PCR kit, and was followed by a second round of multiplex PCR, then size selection and purification. Sequencing of the libraries was carried out on an Illumina HiSeq2000 in paired-end mode with 100 bp reads. The original methods were these. SOAPnuke was used for read processing, and reads with adapters, uncalled bases, a mean Phred below 15, or no exact constant-primer or identifier match were discarded. High-quality paired reads were merged with COPE v1.2.5. Each unique nucleotide sequence was defined as a clonotype, and clonotypes were aligned to IMGT TRB V, D and J references with MiTCR v1.1. Only V-J combinations with frequency above 0.0001 were analysed, covering around 99% of repertoires. A TCR clonal expansion and chaos score per V-J combination was defined as the ratio of F50 clonal expansion to chaos observed in the TCRdist matrix. Features were reduced by Welch's t-statistics and random forest to 10 to 15 V-J combinations, which fed a naive Bayes classifier. Thyroid-blood repertoire similarity was quantified with the Morisita-Horn index. TCRdb itself trimmed the public reads at Q25 with fastp, ran MiXCR and retained productive beta chains. One record per CDR3 amino acid sequence lists the most common genes and DNA. In this record, the V and J calls reflect TCRdb's handling and not the investigators' own analysis. The sample table holds roughly 480,000 distinct CDR3 sequences, of which around an eighth were seen once. The ten largest make up 8% to 10% of the sample.

From the germline V gene, CDR1 is MNHNS and CDR2 is SASEGT. The CDR3 holds 14 amino acids from the cysteine to the phenylalanine. Of all the DNA, just the CDR3 is kept, 42 bases in frame from base 1. A distance of 9 bases separates the germline ends of V and J, which lose 4 bases and 2 bases respectively. Patients with ophthalmopathy had moderately to severely active disease, with a Clinical Activity Score of 3 or more, a NOSPECS grade of 4 or more, and a disease duration of less than 3 months. Patients with other autoimmune diseases, uncontrolled infections, pregnancy or lactation were excluded from the study. Clinical symptoms, serum thyroxine, TRAb, thyroid ultrasound and orbital computed tomography formed the basis of the diagnosis. Ficoll-Paque density gradient centrifugation was used to isolate PBMCs from around 9.1 ml of fresh peripheral blood. Total RNA was extracted with Trizol reagent and quality-checked on an Agilent 2100 Bioanalyzer.

The specimen sequenced was blood. This TCR derives from a woman aged 30 to 39 with Graves' ophthalmopathy. Donor details come from another sample of the same person, matched by shared clones. The rearranged chain carries TRBV6-1 and TRBJ1-5; the D gene is possibly TRBD1, with 5 bases matching. Read as DNA, the sequence is TGTGCCAGCAGTGGGGGGTTTGGCAATCAGCCCCAGCATTTT. This gives the protein CASSGGFGNQPQHF.